This T cell receptor (beta chain) emerged from a study of control samples from healthy donors and cancer patients. Data came from immunoSEQ multiplex PCR; TCRdb stores just in-frame clones and leaves some out. The data show tens of thousands of clones, with under 85% seen just once and about 15% held by the top ten. V lost 0 bases and J lost 8, with 9 bases in between. Germline lookup yields CDR1 SGHRS and CDR2 YFSETQ. The CDR3 runs to 13 residues. This sequence was found in a man between 60 and 70 years old in good health. The sample taken for sequencing was blood. The rearrangement uses TRBV5-1 and TRBJ2-1; no firm D call. CDR3 bases: TGCGCCAGCAGCTTGGACCCCCCCGATGAGCAGTTCTTC. Its translation is CASSLDPPDEQFF.